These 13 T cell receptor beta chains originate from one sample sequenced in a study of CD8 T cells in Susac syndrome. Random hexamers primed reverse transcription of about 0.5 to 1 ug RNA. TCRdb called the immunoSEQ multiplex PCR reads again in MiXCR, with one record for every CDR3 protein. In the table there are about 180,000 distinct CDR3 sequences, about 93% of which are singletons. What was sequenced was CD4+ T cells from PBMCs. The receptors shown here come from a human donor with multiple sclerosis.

The CDR3 loop reads CASSLERAGGYTF. The CDR3, as DNA: TGTGCCAGCAGTCTGGAGAGGGCGGGTGGCTACACCTTC. V and J are TRBV27 and TRBJ1-2; D unclear. V was trimmed by 5 bases and J by 7 bases, leaving 14 bases between them. CDR3 size: 13 residues. Germline CDR1 is MNHEY and CDR2 is SMNVEV (reference sequence).

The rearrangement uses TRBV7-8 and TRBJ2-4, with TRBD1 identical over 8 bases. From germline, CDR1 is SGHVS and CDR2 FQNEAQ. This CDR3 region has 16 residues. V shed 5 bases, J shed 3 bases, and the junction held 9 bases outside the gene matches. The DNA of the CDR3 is TGTGCCAGCAGCAAGGACAGGGTACGAGACAAAAACATTCAGTACTTC. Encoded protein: CASSKDRVRDKNIQYF.

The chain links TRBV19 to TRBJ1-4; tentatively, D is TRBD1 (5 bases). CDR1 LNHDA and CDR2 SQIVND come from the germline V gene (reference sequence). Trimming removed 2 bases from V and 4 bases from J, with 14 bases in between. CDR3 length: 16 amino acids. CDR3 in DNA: TGTGCCAGTAGTATAAGGTATACAGGACATAATGAAAAACTGTTTTTT. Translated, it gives CASSIRYTGHNEKLFF.

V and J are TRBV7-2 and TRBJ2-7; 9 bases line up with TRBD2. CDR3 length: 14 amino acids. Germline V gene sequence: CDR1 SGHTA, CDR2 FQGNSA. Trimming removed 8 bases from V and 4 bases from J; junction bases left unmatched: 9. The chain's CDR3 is CASGRREGPYEQYF. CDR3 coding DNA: TGTGCCAGCGGGCGGCGGGAGGGACCATACGAGCAGTACTTC.

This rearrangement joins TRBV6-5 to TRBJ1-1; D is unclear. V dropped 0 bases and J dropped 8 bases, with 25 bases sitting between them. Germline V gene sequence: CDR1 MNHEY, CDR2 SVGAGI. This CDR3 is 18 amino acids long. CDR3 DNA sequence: TGTGCCAGCAGTTACTCGAAGGGTTACAGAAGCCCGTGGGAGGAAGCTTTCTTT. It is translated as CASSYSKGYRSPWEEAFF.

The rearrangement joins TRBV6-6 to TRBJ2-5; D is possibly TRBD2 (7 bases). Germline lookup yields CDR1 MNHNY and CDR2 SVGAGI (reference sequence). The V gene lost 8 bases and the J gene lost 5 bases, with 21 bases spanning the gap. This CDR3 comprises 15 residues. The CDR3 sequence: CASGPGRGVVETQYF. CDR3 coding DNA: TGTGCCAGCGGCCCGGGGAGGGGGGTGGTGGAGACCCAGTACTTC.

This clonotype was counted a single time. The CDR3 loop is CASRLTDRVGGENIQYF. The CDR3 DNA sequence: TGTGCCAGCAGGCTTACTGACAGGGTTGGAGGGGAAAACATTCAGTACTTC. The chain uses TRBV6-5 and TRBJ2-4; possible D gene TRBD1, 7 bases. Germline CDR1 is MNHEY and CDR2 is SVGAGI. This CDR3 has 17 amino acids. Trimming took off 6 bases at V and 5 bases at J, with 23 bases between the two ends.

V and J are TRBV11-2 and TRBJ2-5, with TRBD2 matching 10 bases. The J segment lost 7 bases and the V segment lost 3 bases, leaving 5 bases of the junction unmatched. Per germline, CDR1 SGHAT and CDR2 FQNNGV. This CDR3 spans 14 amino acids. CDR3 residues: CASSLTSGFATQYF. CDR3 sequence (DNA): TGTGCCAGCAGCTTGACTAGCGGGTTTGCGACCCAGTACTTC.

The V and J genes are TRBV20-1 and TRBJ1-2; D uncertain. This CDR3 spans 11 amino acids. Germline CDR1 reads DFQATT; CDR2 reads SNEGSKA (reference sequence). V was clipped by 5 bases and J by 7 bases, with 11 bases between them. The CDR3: CSAGWTGGYTF. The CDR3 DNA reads TGCAGTGCTGGTTGGACGGGTGGCTACACCTTC.

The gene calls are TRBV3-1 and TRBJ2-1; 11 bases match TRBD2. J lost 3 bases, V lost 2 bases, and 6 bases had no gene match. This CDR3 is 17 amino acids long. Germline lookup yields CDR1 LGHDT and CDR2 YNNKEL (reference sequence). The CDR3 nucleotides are TGTGCCAGCAGCCAAAAACCCGGACTAGCGGGCTACAATGAGCAGTTCTTC. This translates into CASSQKPGLAGYNEQFF.

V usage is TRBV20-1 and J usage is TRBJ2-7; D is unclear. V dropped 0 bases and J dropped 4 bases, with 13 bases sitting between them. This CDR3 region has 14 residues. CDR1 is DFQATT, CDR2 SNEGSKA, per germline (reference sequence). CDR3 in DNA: TGCAGTGCTAGAGAAGGTACAGACTTTTACGAGCAGTACTTC. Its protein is CSAREGTDFYEQYF.

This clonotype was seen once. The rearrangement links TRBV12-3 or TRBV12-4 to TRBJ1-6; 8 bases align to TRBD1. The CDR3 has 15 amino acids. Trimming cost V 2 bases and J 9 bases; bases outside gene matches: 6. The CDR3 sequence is CASSLRQGASSPLHF. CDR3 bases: TGTGCCAGCAGTTTAAGGCAGGGGGCGAGTTCACCCCTCCACTTT.

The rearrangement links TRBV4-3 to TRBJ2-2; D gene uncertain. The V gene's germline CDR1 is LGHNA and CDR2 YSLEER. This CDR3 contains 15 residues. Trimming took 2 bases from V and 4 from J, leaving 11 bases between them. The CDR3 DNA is TGCGCCAGCAGCCAATCTTTCATTTCCACCGGGGAGCTGTTTTTT. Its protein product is CASSQSFISTGELFF.